The 18 T cell receptor beta chains reported below all come from one sample, sequenced in a study of shared clonotypes between healthy human individuals. Repertoires were generated with immunoSEQ multiplex PCR, while TCRdb's copy carries only in-frame clones and drops some. The data hold about 1.1 million clones, with 77% observed a single time. The sample was memory CD4+ T cells from PBMCs. Subset indicated: CD45RA-negative fraction. All receptors derive from a man between 18 and 35 years old in good health. Some clones in this sample may be carry-over from other donors' samples.

This chain connects TRBV11-3 to TRBJ2-5, with D tentatively TRBD1 or TRBD2 (5 bases each). Germline-derived CDR1 and CDR2 are SGHNT and YENEEA. Deletions cut 5 bases from V and 4 bases from J, with 11 bases between. This CDR3 contains 13 residues. CDR3 loop: CASSRKGRETQYF. The CDR3 bases are TGTGCCAGCAGCAGGAAGGGGAGAGAGACCCAGTACTTC.

This clone was seen only a few times. J is TRBJ2-5 and V is TRBV7-9; unclear D gene. CDR1 is SEHNR, CDR2 FQNEAQ, per germline (reference sequence). The germline V and J ends were trimmed by 4 bases and 4 bases, with 7 bases remaining between them. CDR3 length equals 12 residues. CDR3 protein: CASSYLRETQYF. CDR3 coding DNA: TGTGCCAGCAGCTACCTCCGAGAGACCCAGTACTTC.

V usage is TRBV6-1 and J usage is TRBJ2-4; D gene uncertain. CDR1 and CDR2 from the germline V gene are MNHNS and SASEGT. CDR3 length: 14 residues. The ends were cut back, 4 bases at V and 5 bases at J, with 12 bases in the middle. CDR3 residues: CASSVFRFQNIQYF. DNA for the CDR3: TGTGCCAGCAGTGTGTTCAGGTTCCAAAACATTCAGTACTTC.

The rearrangement uses TRBV21-1 and TRBJ1-3. TRBV21-1 is a pseudogene locus. This CDR3 has 14 residues. The DNA for the CDR3 is TGTGCCAGCAGCAGGGACTCTGGGAGAAACACCATATATTTT. Translated, it gives CASSRDSGRNTIYF.

V usage is TRBV28 and J usage is TRBJ1-1, with D perhaps TRBD1 (5 bases). V was clipped by 8 bases and J by 6 bases, with 16 bases between them. CDR1 and CDR2 from the germline V gene are MDHEN and SYDVKM. The CDR3 consists of 13 residues. The CDR3 reads CASQGDSRSEAFF. Written as DNA, the CDR3 is TGTGCCAGCCAGGGAGACAGCCGCTCTGAAGCTTTCTTT.

CDR3 loop: CASSLGRRAGELFF. CDR3 in DNA: TGTGCCAGCAGCTTAGGGCGGAGGGCCGGGGAGCTGTTTTTT. The V gene is TRBV7-2, the J gene TRBJ2-2; possible D gene TRBD2, 6 bases. This CDR3 is built from 14 residues. Trimming left V 1 base short and J 6 bases short, with 9 bases between. From germline, CDR1 is SGHTA and CDR2 FQGNSA.

This chain joins TRBV9 and TRBJ2-3; 9 bases fit TRBD1. The CDR3 has 15 amino acids. CDR1 SGDLS and CDR2 YYNGEE come from the germline V gene. After removal of 4 bases from V and 1 base from J, the junction contained 4 bases not matched to a gene. The CDR3 reads CASSQRTGGTDTQYF. Written as DNA, the CDR3 is TGTGCCAGCAGCCAACGGACAGGGGGCACAGATACGCAGTATTTT.

This chain connects TRBV5-1 to TRBJ2-4; no definite D call. The CDR3 contains 14 residues. Germline V gene lookup returns CDR1 SGHRS and CDR2 YFSETQ. The V end lost 4 bases, the J end lost 1 base, and 9 bases lay between the germline ends. The CDR3 loop is CASSPDGAKNIQYF. As DNA, the CDR3 is TGCGCCAGCAGCCCGGACGGGGCCAAAAACATTCAGTACTTC.

The chain uses TRBV10-3 and TRBJ2-2; D is perhaps TRBD2 (5 bases). This CDR3 comprises 13 residues. Germline loops: CDR1 ENHRY, CDR2 SYGVKD. V gave up 3 bases and J gave up 8 bases, with 10 bases separating them. CDR3 sequence (DNA): TGTGCCATCAGTGATAATCGGGGAGGGGAGCTGTTTTTT. Its protein is CAISDNRGGELFF.

In its sample, this clone was seen once. CDR3 bases: TGTGCCAGCAGGGGAAACACCATATATTTT. Translated, it gives CASRGNTIYF. The chain carries TRBV28 and TRBJ1-3, with D hard to call. V gave up 6 bases and J gave up 4 bases, with 1 base separating them. The CDR3 spans 10 residues. Per the germline V gene, CDR1 is MDHEN and CDR2 is SYDVKM.

This clone was detected once. This chain uses TRBV5-4 with TRBJ2-1; D not certain. The V end was cut by 4 bases, the J end by 1 base, with 12 bases between. The CDR3 has 15 amino acids. Germline CDR1 and CDR2: SGHNT and YYREEE (reference sequence). The CDR3 loop reads CASSDGVTSYNEQFF. The CDR3 coding sequence is TGTGCCAGCAGCGACGGAGTTACATCCTACAATGAGCAGTTCTTC.

V is TRBV27 and J is TRBJ1-4; D unclear. This CDR3 region has 17 residues. Germline V gives CDR1 MNHEY, CDR2 SMNVEV (reference sequence). Trimming shortened V by 7 bases and J by 7 bases, and 25 bases separated the two germline ends. CDR3 sequence reads: CASKPTDGRIGSEKLFF. CDR3 coding DNA: TGTGCCAGCAAGCCGACGGACGGGCGCATTGGGAGTGAAAAACTGTTTTTT.

This clone appeared a few times. At the DNA level, this CDR3 is encoded by other sequences in the same sample as well. The CDR3 protein is CASSTRGQGATGANVLTF. CDR3 DNA: TGCGCCAGCTCTACGAGGGGACAGGGGGCTACGGGGGCCAACGTCCTGACTTTC. The chain is built from TRBV4-1 and TRBJ2-6, with 12 positions matching TRBD1. There are 18 residues in the CDR3. Trimming removed 8 bases from V and 4 bases from J; junction bases left unmatched: 12. Germline loops: CDR1 MGHRA, CDR2 YSYEKL.

CDR3 residues: CSGSSGMNEQFF. CDR3 DNA: TGCAGCGGGTCTAGCGGGATGAATGAGCAGTTCTTC. The V and J genes are TRBV29-1 and TRBJ2-1; 9 bases are a match to TRBD2. Losses at the gene ends were 7 bases for V and 7 bases for J; bases not matched to a gene: 5. The germline gives CDR1 SQVTM, CDR2 ANQGSEA. There are 12 residues in the CDR3.

A single count supports this clone. The gene calls are TRBV29-1 and TRBJ2-5; D is uncertain. Germline V gives CDR1 SQVTM, CDR2 ANQGSEA. Deletions cut 7 bases from V and 1 base from J, with 10 bases between. This CDR3 region has 12 residues. The CDR3 spells CSGRRAQETQYF. The CDR3 bases are TGCAGCGGGCGACGGGCCCAAGAGACCCAGTACTTC.

The gene calls are TRBV16 and TRBJ2-7, with 13 bases lining up with TRBD2. V was clipped by 4 bases and J by 3 bases; unmatched bases: 9. The CDR3 length is 17 residues. Germline V gene lookup returns CDR1 KGHSY and CDR2 FQNENV. DNA of the CDR3: TGTGCCAGCAGCCGAAAATACGGGACTAGCGGGGTCTACGAGCAGTACTTC. This gives the protein CASSRKYGTSGVYEQYF.

The chain is built from TRBV11-3 and TRBJ2-1; 10 bases are shared with TRBD2. Trimming removed 1 base from V and 7 bases from J; junction bases left unmatched: 10. Germline CDR1 reads SGHNT; CDR2 reads YENEEA. CDR3 length: 17 residues. For the CDR3, the DNA is TGTGCCAGCAGCTTAGGTCAGGGGCTAGCGGGAGAGAATGAGCAGTTCTTC. Protein product: CASSLGQGLAGENEQFF.

This clone appeared once. The chain recombines TRBV6-4 with TRBJ2-2; D is possibly TRBD2 (6 bases). Germline V gives CDR1 MRHNA, CDR2 SNTAGT. Trimming shortened V by 5 bases and J by 2 bases, and 21 bases separated the two germline ends. The CDR3 contains 18 residues. This CDR3 reads CASSNPLVTGENTGELFF. As DNA, the CDR3 is TGTGCCAGCAGTAACCCCTTAGTTACGGGAGAAAACACCGGGGAGCTGTTTTTT.